These 19 T cell receptor beta chains originate from one sample sequenced in a study of early T cells in non-severe SARS-CoV-2 infection. TCRdb re-analysed the 5' RACE reads in MiXCR, keeping a single row per CDR3 protein. The sample has approximately 73,000 distinct CDR3 sequences, roughly 12% seen once; the top ten hold about 1.1%. The material sequenced was whole blood. The receptors were gathered from an adult who was a healthcare worker with PCR-confirmed SARS-CoV-2 infection or an uninfected control (not recorded which).

The CDR3, as DNA: TGCAGCGTTGTCTCCCCGTACCAAGAGACCCAGTACTTC. It yields the protein CSVVSPYQETQYF. This chain joins TRBV29-1 and TRBJ2-5; D call uncertain. V was clipped by 4 bases and J by 0 bases, with 9 bases between them. This CDR3 is built from 13 residues. The germline V gene has CDR1 SQVTM and CDR2 ANQGSEA.

The sample holds many counts of this clonotype. This chain uses TRBV27 with TRBJ2-3, with unresolved D. Trimming took off 4 bases at V and 4 bases at J, with 3 bases between the two ends. Germline V CDR1 and CDR2: MNHEY, SMNVEV (reference sequence). The CDR3 extends over 11 amino acids. The DNA for the CDR3 is TGTGCCAGCAGTTCCCCAGATACGCAGTATTTT. Amino acids: CASSSPDTQYF.

This clonotype was counted many times. J is TRBJ2-5 and V is TRBV6-5, with no clear D. CDR3 size: 15 residues. The germline V gene has CDR1 MNHEY and CDR2 SVGAGI. V lost 5 bases to trimming and J lost 2 bases, with 15 bases between them. The CDR3 DNA follows: TGTGCCAGCAGTCCACTGGGATTGGGACAAGAGACCCAGTACTTC. Translated: CASSPLGLGQETQYF.

This clonotype has at least ten counts. The rearrangement joins TRBV27 to TRBJ2-1, with TRBD1 as a possible D gene (6 bases). The CDR3 sequence is 15 residues long. V shed 5 bases and J shed 11 bases, with 22 bases lying between them. Germline assignment: CDR1 MNHEY and CDR2 SMNVEV (reference sequence). CDR3 nucleotide sequence: TGTGCCAGCAGTCCTCCTAGTCCCGCCAGGGGCCAGCAGTTCTTC. Protein product: CASSPPSPARGQQFF.

The J gene is TRBJ2-5, the V gene TRBV12-3 or TRBV12-4; D is ambiguous. Deletions cut 4 bases from V and 5 bases from J, with 14 bases between. CDR3 length: 14 residues. The CDR3, as DNA: TGTGCCAGCAGTTGGTATAGGAGAACGGAGACCCAGTACTTC. Protein product: CASSWYRRTETQYF.

V gene TRBV20-1 combines with J gene TRBJ1-6, with 8 nucleotides matching TRBD1. After removal of 5 bases from V and 6 bases from J, the junction contained 9 bases not matched to a gene. From germline, CDR1 is DFQATT and CDR2 SNEGSKA (reference sequence). The CDR3 loop spans 15 amino acids. CDR3 coding DNA: TGCAGTGCTCCTCAGGACAGGGTCGGTAATTCACCCCTCCACTTT. Translated: CSAPQDRVGNSPLHF.

This chain joins TRBV7-9 and TRBJ1-4; a weak D match, TRBD1 (6 bases). The CDR3 length is 15 residues. CDR1 is SEHNR, CDR2 FQNEAQ, per germline (reference sequence). The V end was cut by 5 bases, the J end by 5 bases, with 15 bases between. CDR3 sequence: CASSGTQGKNEKLFF. Written as DNA, the CDR3 is TGTGCCAGCAGCGGGACGCAGGGGAAAAATGAAAAACTGTTTTTT.

This clonotype came up many times. V is TRBV2 and J is TRBJ2-5; TRBD1 matches 9 bases. Germline V gene sequence: CDR1 SNHLY, CDR2 FYNNEI. The ends lost 3 bases at V and 1 base at J; junction bases unmatched: 0. This CDR3 is built from 14 residues. The CDR3 coding sequence is TGTGCCAGCAGTGAGGACAGGGGCCAAGAGACCCAGTACTTC. This encodes CASSEDRGQETQYF.

This clonotype was recorded at least ten times. V usage is TRBV24-1 and J usage is TRBJ1-2; no clear D. V was cut by 3 bases and J by 8 bases, with 9 bases left in between. Per the germline V gene, CDR1 is KGHDR and CDR2 is SFDVKD. This CDR3 region has 12 residues. Here the CDR3 DNA reads TGTGCCACCAGTGATCCAGTGCAGGGCTACACCTTC. Translation gives CATSDPVQGYTF.

The chain joins TRBV12-3 or TRBV12-4 to TRBJ2-6; maybe TRBD2 (5 bases). V shed 7 bases and J shed 4 bases, with 17 bases lying between them. The CDR3 is 16 amino acids. The DNA for the CDR3 is TGTGCCAGCACCCCGCGAGGGATAATGGGGGCCAACGTCCTGACTTTC. This sequence encodes CASTPRGIMGANVLTF.

On this clonotype: This sequence may be a read error, since a much larger clone differs from it by one base. Here the CDR3 reads CASSPGGLPPHF. The CDR3 DNA sequence: TGTGCCAGCAGTCCGGGGGGGTTACCCCCCCACTTT. V gene TRBV12-3 or TRBV12-4 combines with J gene TRBJ1-6, with D maybe TRBD1 (5 bases). The CDR3 runs to 12 residues.

V gene TRBV28 combines with J gene TRBJ1-1; D gene ambiguous. Germline lookup yields CDR1 MDHEN and CDR2 SYDVKM. V shed 10 bases and J shed 4 bases, with 13 bases lying between them. The CDR3 is made up of 12 amino acids. The DNA for the CDR3 is TGTGCCACCTGGCCCCGGGGCACTGAAGCTTTCTTT. Encoded protein: CATWPRGTEAFF.

There are many counts of this clonotype. The gene calls are TRBV4-2 and TRBJ2-1; D uncertain. The CDR3 consists of 16 residues. From germline, CDR1 is LGHNA and CDR2 YNFKEQ. The germline V and J ends were trimmed by 2 bases and 0 bases, with 11 bases remaining between them. The chain's CDR3 is CASSQTSVDSYNEQFF. The CDR3 DNA sequence: TGTGCCAGCAGCCAAACAAGTGTCGACTCCTACAATGAGCAGTTCTTC.

The J gene is TRBJ1-4, the V gene TRBV5-6; D is undetermined. Germline assignment: CDR1 SGHDT and CDR2 YYEEEE. Trimming cost V 4 bases and J 7 bases, with 11 bases left between them. The CDR3 runs to 13 residues. This CDR3 is CASSPLNSEKLFF. The CDR3 region has the DNA TGTGCCAGCAGCCCCCTCAACAGTGAAAAACTGTTTTTT.

This clonotype was seen many times. CDR3 nucleotides: TGTGCCAGCAGCTTATTGATCCAAGAGGCTGGGGCCAACGTCCTGACTTTC. Its protein is CASSLLIQEAGANVLTF. The genes are TRBV7-2 and TRBJ2-6, with unresolved D. Germline values: CDR1 SGHTA, CDR2 FQGNSA. CDR3 size: 17 residues. The V end was cut by 2 bases, the J end by 2 bases, with 13 bases between.

This clonotype was seen repeatedly, ten times or more. The V gene is TRBV28, the J gene TRBJ1-2; D gene ambiguous. Trimming took 2 bases from V and 4 from J, leaving 8 bases between them. This CDR3 region has 13 residues. CDR1 and CDR2 from the germline V gene are MDHEN and SYDVKM. In DNA, the CDR3 is TGTGCCAGCAGTTTAATACACAGCTATGGCTACACCTTC. Translation gives CASSLIHSYGYTF.

V gene TRBV5-1 combines with J gene TRBJ2-7, with a possible D match to TRBD1 (6 bases). CDR1 is SGHRS, CDR2 YFSETQ, per germline. V gave up 4 bases and J gave up 1 base, with 9 bases separating them. The CDR3 has 13 residues. For the CDR3, the DNA is TGCGCCAGCAGCGGGGACACATCCTACGAGCAGTACTTC. Encoded protein: CASSGDTSYEQYF.

The V and J genes are TRBV18 and TRBJ2-7, with 9 bases identical to TRBD1. CDR1 and CDR2 (germline): KGHSH, LQKENI. J gave up 3 bases and V 3 bases, and 6 bases lay outside the gene matches. This CDR3 has 15 amino acids. The CDR3, as DNA: TGTGCCAGCTCACCCGGGACAGGGATCGACTACGAGCAGTACTTC. Translating it yields CASSPGTGIDYEQYF.

At least ten counts were recorded for this clonotype. The V and J genes are TRBV9 and TRBJ2-2; 9 bases fit TRBD1. The germline gives CDR1 SGDLS, CDR2 YYNGEE. V was clipped by 3 bases and J by 6 bases; unmatched bases: 6. The CDR3 runs to 15 residues. CDR3 sequence reads: CASSGDREEAGELFF. The CDR3 bases are TGTGCCAGCAGCGGGGACAGGGAGGAGGCCGGGGAGCTGTTTTTT.